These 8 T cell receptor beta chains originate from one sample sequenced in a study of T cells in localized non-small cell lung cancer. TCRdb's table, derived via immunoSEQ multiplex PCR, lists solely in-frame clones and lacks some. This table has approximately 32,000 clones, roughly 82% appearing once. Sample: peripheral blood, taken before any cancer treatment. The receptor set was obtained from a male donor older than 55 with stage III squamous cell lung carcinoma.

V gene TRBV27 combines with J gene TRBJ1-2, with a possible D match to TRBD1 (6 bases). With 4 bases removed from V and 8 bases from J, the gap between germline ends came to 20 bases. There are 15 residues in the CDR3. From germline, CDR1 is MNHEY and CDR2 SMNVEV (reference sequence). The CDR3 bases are TGTGCCAGCAGTTGGGGGGGGCGAGGTCGCGAGGGCTACACCTTC. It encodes CASSWGGRGREGYTF.

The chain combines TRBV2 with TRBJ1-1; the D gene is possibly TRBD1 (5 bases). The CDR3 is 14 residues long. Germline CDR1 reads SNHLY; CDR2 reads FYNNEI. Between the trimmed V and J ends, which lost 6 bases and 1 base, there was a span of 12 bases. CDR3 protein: CASSTTAGNTEAFF. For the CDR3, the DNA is TGTGCCAGCAGCACGACAGCCGGGAACACTGAAGCTTTCTTT.

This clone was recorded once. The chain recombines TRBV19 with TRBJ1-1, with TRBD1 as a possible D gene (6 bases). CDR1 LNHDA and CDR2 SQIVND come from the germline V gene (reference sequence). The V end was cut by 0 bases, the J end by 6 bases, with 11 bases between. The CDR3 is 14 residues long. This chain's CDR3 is CASSIDMGGAEAFF. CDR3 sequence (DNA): TGTGCCAGTAGTATAGATATGGGGGGCGCTGAAGCTTTCTTT.

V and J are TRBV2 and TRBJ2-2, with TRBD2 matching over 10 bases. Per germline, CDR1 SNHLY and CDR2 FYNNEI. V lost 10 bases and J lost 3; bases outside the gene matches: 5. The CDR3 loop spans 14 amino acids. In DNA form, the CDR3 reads TGTGCCAAAACTAGCGGGACCCACACCGGGGAGCTGTTTTTT. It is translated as CAKTSGTHTGELFF.

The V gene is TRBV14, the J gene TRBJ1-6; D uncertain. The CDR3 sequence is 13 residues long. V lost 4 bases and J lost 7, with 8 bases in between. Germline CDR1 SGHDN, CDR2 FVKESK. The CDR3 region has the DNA TGTGCCAGCAGCCTCTGGACCAATTCACCCCTCCACTTT. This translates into CASSLWTNSPLHF.

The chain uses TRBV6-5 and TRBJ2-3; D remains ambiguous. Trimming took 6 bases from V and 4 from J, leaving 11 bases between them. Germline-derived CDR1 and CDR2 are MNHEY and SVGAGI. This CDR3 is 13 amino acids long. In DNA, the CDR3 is TGTGCCAGCAGACGGACCCGATCAGATACGCAGTATTTT. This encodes CASRRTRSDTQYF.

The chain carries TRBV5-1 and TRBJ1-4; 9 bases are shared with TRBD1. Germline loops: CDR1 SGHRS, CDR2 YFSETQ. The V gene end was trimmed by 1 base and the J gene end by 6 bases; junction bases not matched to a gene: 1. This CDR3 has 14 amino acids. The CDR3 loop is CASSLTGGDEKLFF. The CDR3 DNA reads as TGCGCCAGCAGCTTGACAGGGGGCGATGAAAAACTGTTTTTT.

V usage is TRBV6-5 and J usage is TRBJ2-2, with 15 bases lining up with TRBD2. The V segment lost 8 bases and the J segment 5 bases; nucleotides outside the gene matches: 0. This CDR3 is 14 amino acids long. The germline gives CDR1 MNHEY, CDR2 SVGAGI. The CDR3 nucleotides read TGTGCCAGCGGGACTAGCGGGAGGACCGGGGAGCTGTTTTTT. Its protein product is CASGTSGRTGELFF.